This T cell receptor (beta chain) was recorded in a study of blood T cell repertoires in COVID-19. Whole-study context: Acute and convalescent COVID-19 samples came from the United States, Italy and Spain. Nucleic acid was either cDNA or gDNA, and it came from T cells, B-cell-depleted T cells, or PBMCs.

CDR3 size: 13 residues. Germline V gene sequence: CDR1 SGHVS, CDR2 FNYEAQ. Trimming removed 4 bases from V and 10 bases from J, with 14 bases in between. Produced via immunoSEQ multiplex PCR; TCRdb's table is partial and in-frame only. This sample has around 150,000 clones, with around three quarters found just once. Sequencing was performed on peripheral blood. V is TRBV7-6 and J is TRBJ2-1; D possibly corresponds to TRBD2 (5 bases). The source of this sequence is a man in his fifties with acute or convalescent COVID-19. CDR3 DNA sequence: TGTGCCAGCAGCTCAGCACTAGGGCCCGAGCAGTTCTTC. It is translated as CASSSALGPEQFF.